These 7 T cell receptor beta chains came from one sample sequenced in a study of graft-versus-host responses after intestinal transplantation. Their recognized antigens are unknown. Profiling relied on immunoSEQ multiplex PCR, and the TCRdb table lists in-frame clones only, not all of them. The sample shows some 130,000 clones, roughly 91% of them seen only once. Sequenced material: unstimulated CD4+ T cells sorted from spleen or lymph node cells, taken before intestinal transplant. The receptors here all came from a human donor who received an intestinal transplant.

Worth noting for this clone: A read error may produce the germline difference seen at one junction end. The rearrangement links TRBV27 to TRBJ2-7; D possibly matches TRBD1 or TRBD2 (6 bases each). Germline values: CDR1 MNHEY, CDR2 SMNVEV (reference sequence). The CDR3 runs to 16 residues. The CDR3 DNA reads TGTGCCAGCAGTTTAAAGTGGGCCCCCGGGGGCTACGGGCAGTACTTC. Translating it yields CASSLKWAPGGYGQYF.

The chain is built from TRBV4-1 and TRBJ2-7, with no clear D. The CDR3 covers 12 residues. V was pared by 0 bases and J by 6 bases, with 6 bases between. Germline CDR1 reads MGHRA; CDR2 reads YSYEKL. The CDR3 region has the DNA TGCGCCAGCAGCCAAGATCCGCGCGAGCAGTACTTC. It yields the protein CASSQDPREQYF.

This CDR3 reads CASSETSGITDTQYF. In DNA form, the CDR3 reads TGTGCCAGCAGTGAGACTAGCGGGATTACAGATACGCAGTATTTT. The V call is TRBV6-1, the J call TRBJ2-3, with 11 bases aligning to TRBD2. The ends lost 3 bases at V and 3 bases at J; junction bases unmatched: 2. The CDR3 sequence is 15 residues long. The V gene's germline CDR1 is MNHNS and CDR2 SASEGT.

The chain combines TRBV6-6 with TRBJ1-5; 10 nucleotides agree with TRBD1. Germline trimming cut 5 bases from V and 7 bases from J; bases unmatched to any gene: 8. Germline loops: CDR1 MNHNY, CDR2 SVGAGI (reference sequence). The CDR3 runs 15 residues. The CDR3 protein is CASSPRTGGEQPQHF. Written as DNA, the CDR3 is TGTGCCAGCAGTCCTAGGACAGGGGGAGAACAGCCCCAGCATTTT.

The chain employs TRBV20-1 and TRBJ1-2; 7 bases match TRBD1. The CDR3 length is 11 residues. CDR1 is DFQATT and CDR2 is SNEGSKA in the germline V gene (reference sequence). Here the CDR3 reads CSGQDAGGYTF. CDR3 in DNA: TGCAGCGGACAGGATGCTGGTGGCTACACCTTC.

The CDR3 coding sequence is TGTGCCAGCAGTAGACAGGGAAGGCTTTCCGAGCAGTACTTC. This codes for CASSRQGRLSEQYF. The rearrangement joins TRBV28 to TRBJ2-7; 7 bases fit TRBD1. Germline V gives CDR1 MDHEN, CDR2 SYDVKM. Trimming took 5 bases from V and 6 from J; bases not matched to a gene: 10. The CDR3 is made up of 14 amino acids.

The chain employs TRBV5-1 and TRBJ2-7, with 7 bases identical to TRBD1. Germline CDR1 reads SGHRS; CDR2 reads YFSETQ. The CDR3 is 17 residues long. J was trimmed by 2 bases and V by 6 bases; bases with no gene match: 17. CDR3 bases: TGCGCCAGCAACACATGGTACTGGGACAGCGATACCTACGAGCAGTACTTC. It is translated as CASNTWYWDSDTYEQYF.